This paragraph reports one TCR beta chain. Clones were sequenced by immunoSEQ multiplex PCR, and TCRdb holds only the in-frame ones, with some missing. The sample includes about 45,000 clones, roughly 79% of them seen just once. The data were taken from a study of T cells in localized non-small cell lung cancer. The sequencing used peripheral blood mononuclear cells, collected before any cancer treatment. This sequence originates from a man aged 35-69 years with stage III lung adenocarcinoma.

The CDR3: CASSVSVSGGAEDTQYF. The CDR3 coding sequence is TGTGCCAGCAGCGTATCGGTTAGCGGGGGGGCCGAAGATACGCAGTATTTT. V usage is TRBV9 and J usage is TRBJ2-3, with TRBD2 matching 11 bases. J gave up 5 bases and V 1 base, and 9 bases lay outside the gene matches. CDR1 and CDR2 from the germline V gene are SGDLS and YYNGEE. The CDR3 is 17 residues long. The variable domain in full, with the rest retrieved from reference TRBV9 and TRBJ2-3, is DSGVTQTPKHLITATGQRVTLRCSPRSGDLSVYWYQQSLDQGLQFLIQYYNGEERAKGNILERFSAQQFPDLHSELNLSSLELGDSALYFCASSVSVSGGAEDTQYFGPGTRLTVL.